This T cell receptor (beta chain) was recovered during a study of blood T cell repertoires in COVID-19. Self-reported history from a screening survey and questionnaire set each donor's cohort. Symptom resolution, clearance, or two negative PCRs marked donors in Cohort 3 as recovered. Generated by immunoSEQ multiplex PCR, the TCRdb table keeps only in-frame clones and is missing some. Here the sample spans 320,000 or so clones, over 70% being singletons. V shed 7 bases, J shed 6 bases, and the junction held 15 bases outside the gene matches. CDR1 LNHDA and CDR2 SQIVND come from the germline V gene (reference sequence). The CDR3 is made up of 17 amino acids.

Source material: PBMCs or T cells enriched from blood (not recorded which). V and J are TRBV19 and TRBJ2-1, with 10 bases lining up with TRBD1. The clonotype comes from a man aged 25-40 years who had recovered from COVID-19. The DNA for the CDR3 is TGTGCCAGTAATAACCCGGGGCGGGACAGGGGATTCAATGAGCAGTTCTTC. Its protein is CASNNPGRDRGFNEQFF.